The subject of this entry is one TCR beta chain. This record comes from a study of control samples from healthy donors and cancer patients. Profiled with immunoSEQ multiplex PCR; TCRdb holds only in-frame clones, not every one. The repertoire holds some 250,000 clones, with around 80% as singletons. This CDR3 has 14 amino acids. Germline-derived CDR1 and CDR2 are KGHDR and SFDVKD. Trimming pared 5 bases from V and 7 bases from J, leaving 16 bases between. The sequence came from a woman in her fifties or sixties with lung cancer. The sample comprised PBMCs. This chain links TRBV24-1 with TRBJ2-5; D may be TRBD2 (6 bases). CDR3 sequence reads: CATSGPGTSGTQYF. For the CDR3, the DNA is TGTGCCACCAGTGGACCCGGGACTTCAGGGACCCAGTACTTC.